This record concerns one T cell receptor beta chain sequence. Its antigen is unknown. Trimming cost V 4 bases and J 1 base, with 26 bases left between them. Germline lookup yields CDR1 PRHDT and CDR2 FYEKMQ (reference sequence). The CDR3 runs 19 residues. This record comes from a study of shared clonotypes between healthy human individuals. About the study: For every donor, three CD4 naive, three CD4 memory, two CD8 naive and one CD8 memory plates were used.

Some clones are missing from TCRdb's copy, which holds only in-frame ones; the method was immunoSEQ multiplex PCR. The sample yields some 2.4 million clones, 93% seen once. The study's findings and limits: Of the naive CD4 clonotypes, roughly 5% were shared across several donors. Larger estimated richness was generally seen in naive subsets than in memory subsets.

The receptor's source is a man aged 18 to 30 in good health. Some clones in this sample may be carry-over from other donors' samples. The chain couples TRBV13 to TRBJ2-7, with D tentatively TRBD1 or TRBD2 (5 bases each). Sequenced material: naive CD4+ T cells from PBMCs. As to subset: CD45RA+ positively selected. This CDR3 is CASSSKGSGTLAISYEQYF. The CDR3 DNA sequence: TGTGCCAGCAGCTCGAAAGGATCCGGGACCCTTGCTATATCCTACGAGCAGTACTTC.